The T cell receptor (beta chain) described here comes from a study of spatial heterogeneity in lung cancer. TCRdb called the 5' RACE reads again in MiXCR, with one record for every CDR3 protein. The sample lists 2,800 or so distinct CDR3 sequences, approximately 3% occurring once. This clonotype was detected many times. The CDR3 consists of 15 residues. Germline values: CDR1 SGHRS, CDR2 YFSETQ. Trimming took 1 base from V and 5 from J; bases not matched to a gene: 8. Time point given: sample taken at primary tumor resection. In each case, whole RNA from tumor, nontumor lung or frozen PBMC was sequenced unsorted.

The chain has TRBV5-1 and TRBJ2-5; TRBD2 matches at 7 bases. The receptor comes from a male donor with early-stage non-small cell lung cancer. The source was normal lung tissue next to the tumor, collected at surgery. Here the CDR3 DNA reads TGCGCCAGCAGCTTGCTCGCGGGGGAGCAGGAGACCCAGTACTTC. Translating gives CASSLLAGEQETQYF.